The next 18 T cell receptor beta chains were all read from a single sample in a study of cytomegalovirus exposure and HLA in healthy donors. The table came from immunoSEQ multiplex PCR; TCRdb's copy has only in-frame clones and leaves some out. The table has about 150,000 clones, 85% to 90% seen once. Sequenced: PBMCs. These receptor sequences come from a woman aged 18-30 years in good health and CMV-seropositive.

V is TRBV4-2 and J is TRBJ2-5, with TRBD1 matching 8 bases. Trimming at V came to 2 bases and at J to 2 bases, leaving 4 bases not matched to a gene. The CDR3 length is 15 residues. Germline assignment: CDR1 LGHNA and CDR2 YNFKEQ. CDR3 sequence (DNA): TGTGCCAGCAGCCAATTACAGGGGGAGCAAGAGACCCAGTACTTC. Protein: CASSQLQGEQETQYF.

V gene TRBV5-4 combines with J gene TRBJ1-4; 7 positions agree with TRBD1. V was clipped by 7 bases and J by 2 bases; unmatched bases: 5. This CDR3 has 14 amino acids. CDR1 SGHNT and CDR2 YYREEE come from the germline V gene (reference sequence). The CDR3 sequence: CASGEQGTNEKLFF. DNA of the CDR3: TGTGCCAGCGGTGAACAGGGGACTAATGAAAAACTGTTTTTT.

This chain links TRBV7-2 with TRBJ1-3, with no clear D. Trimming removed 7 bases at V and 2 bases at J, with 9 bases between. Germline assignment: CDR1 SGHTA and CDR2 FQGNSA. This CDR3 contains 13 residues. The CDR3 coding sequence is TGTGCCAGCACCGAGGGTCCTGGAAACACCATATATTTT. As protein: CASTEGPGNTIYF. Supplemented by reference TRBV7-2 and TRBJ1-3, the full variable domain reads GAGVSQSPSNKVTEKGKDVELRCDPISGHTALYWYRQSLGQGLEFLIYFQGNSAPDKSGLPSDRFSAERTGGSVSTLTIQRTQQEDSAVYLCASTEGPGNTIYFGEGSWLTVV.

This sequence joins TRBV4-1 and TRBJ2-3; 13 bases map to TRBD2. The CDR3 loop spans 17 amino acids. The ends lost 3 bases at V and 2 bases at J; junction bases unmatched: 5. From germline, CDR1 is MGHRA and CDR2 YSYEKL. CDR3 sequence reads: CASSHPGLAGTTDTQYF. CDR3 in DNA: TGCGCCAGCAGCCACCCGGGACTAGCGGGGACCACAGATACGCAGTATTTT.

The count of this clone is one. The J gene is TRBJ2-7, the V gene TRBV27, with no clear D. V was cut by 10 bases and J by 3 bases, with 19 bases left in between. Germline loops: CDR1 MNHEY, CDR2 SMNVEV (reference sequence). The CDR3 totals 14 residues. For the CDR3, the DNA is TGTGCCACCAGACGTTCAAGAGTAAACTACGAGCAGTACTTC. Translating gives CATRRSRVNYEQYF.

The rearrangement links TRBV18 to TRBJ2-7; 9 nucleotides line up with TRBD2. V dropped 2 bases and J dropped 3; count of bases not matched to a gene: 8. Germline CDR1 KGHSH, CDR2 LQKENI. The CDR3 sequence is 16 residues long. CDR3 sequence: CASSPSGGTSRYEQYF. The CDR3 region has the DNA TGTGCCAGCTCACCATCGGGAGGGACTAGCCGCTACGAGCAGTACTTC.

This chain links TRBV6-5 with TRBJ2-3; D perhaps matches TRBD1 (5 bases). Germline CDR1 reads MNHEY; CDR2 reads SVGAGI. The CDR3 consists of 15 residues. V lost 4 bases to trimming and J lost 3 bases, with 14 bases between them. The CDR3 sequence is CASSLFGPGTDTQYF. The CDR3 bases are TGTGCCAGCAGTTTATTTGGTCCAGGGACAGATACGCAGTATTTT.

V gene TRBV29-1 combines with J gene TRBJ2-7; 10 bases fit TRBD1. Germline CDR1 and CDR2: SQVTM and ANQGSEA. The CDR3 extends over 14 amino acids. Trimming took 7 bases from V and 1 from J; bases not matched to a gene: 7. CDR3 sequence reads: CSGTGTGASYEQYF. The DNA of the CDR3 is TGCAGCGGGACCGGGACAGGGGCATCCTACGAGCAGTACTTC.

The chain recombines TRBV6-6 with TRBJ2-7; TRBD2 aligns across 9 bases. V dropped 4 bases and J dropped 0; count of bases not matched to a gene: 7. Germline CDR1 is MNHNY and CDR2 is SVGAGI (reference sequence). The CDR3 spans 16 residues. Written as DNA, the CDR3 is TGTGCCAGCAGTTCCTTTAGCGGGAGTGCCTCCTACGAGCAGTACTTC. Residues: CASSSFSGSASYEQYF.

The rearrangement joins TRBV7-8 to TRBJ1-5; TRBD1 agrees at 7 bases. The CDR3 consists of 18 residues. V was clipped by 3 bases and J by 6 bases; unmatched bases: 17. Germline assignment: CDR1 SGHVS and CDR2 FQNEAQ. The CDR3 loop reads CASSFSPVSRQGGQPQHF. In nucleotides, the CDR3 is TGTGCCAGCAGCTTTAGTCCTGTCTCCCGACAGGGAGGTCAGCCCCAGCATTTT.

The CDR3 protein is CASSYGTANTEAFF. The CDR3 bases are TGTGCCAGCAGTTATGGGACAGCAAACACTGAAGCTTTCTTT. This rearrangement joins TRBV11-3 to TRBJ1-1; 7 positions match TRBD1. From germline, CDR1 is SGHNT and CDR2 YENEEA. V was clipped by 6 bases and J by 2 bases; unmatched bases: 6. The CDR3 runs 14 residues.

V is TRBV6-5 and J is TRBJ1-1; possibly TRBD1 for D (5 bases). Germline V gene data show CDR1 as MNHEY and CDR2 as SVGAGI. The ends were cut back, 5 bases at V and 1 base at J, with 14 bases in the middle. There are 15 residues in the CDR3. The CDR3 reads CASSPSGVSNTEAFF. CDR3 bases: TGTGCCAGCAGTCCATCGGGGGTATCGAACACTGAAGCTTTCTTT.

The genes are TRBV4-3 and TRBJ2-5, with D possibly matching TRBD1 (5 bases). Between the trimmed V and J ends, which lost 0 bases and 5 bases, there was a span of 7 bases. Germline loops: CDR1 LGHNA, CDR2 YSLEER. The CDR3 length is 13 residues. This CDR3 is CASSQDWGETQYF. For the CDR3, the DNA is TGCGCCAGCAGCCAAGATTGGGGCGAGACCCAGTACTTC.

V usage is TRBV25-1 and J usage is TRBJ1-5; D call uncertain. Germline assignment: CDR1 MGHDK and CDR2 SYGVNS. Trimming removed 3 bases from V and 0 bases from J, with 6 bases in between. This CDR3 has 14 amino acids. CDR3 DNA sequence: TGTGCCAGCAGTGACAGTTATAGCAATCAGCCCCAGCATTTT. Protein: CASSDSYSNQPQHF.

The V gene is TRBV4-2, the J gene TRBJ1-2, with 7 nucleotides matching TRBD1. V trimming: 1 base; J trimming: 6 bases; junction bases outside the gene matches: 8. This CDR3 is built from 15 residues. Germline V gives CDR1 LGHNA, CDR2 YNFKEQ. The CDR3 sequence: CASSQGNDRVDGYTF. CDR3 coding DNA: TGTGCCAGCAGCCAAGGGAACGACAGGGTCGATGGCTACACCTTC.

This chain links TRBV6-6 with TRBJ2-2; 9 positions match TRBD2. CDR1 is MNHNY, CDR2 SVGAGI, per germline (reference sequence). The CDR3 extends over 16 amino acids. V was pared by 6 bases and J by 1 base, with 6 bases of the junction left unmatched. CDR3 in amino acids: CASSSLLAGNTGELFF. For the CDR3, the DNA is TGTGCCAGCAGCTCCCTACTAGCGGGGAACACCGGGGAGCTGTTTTTT.

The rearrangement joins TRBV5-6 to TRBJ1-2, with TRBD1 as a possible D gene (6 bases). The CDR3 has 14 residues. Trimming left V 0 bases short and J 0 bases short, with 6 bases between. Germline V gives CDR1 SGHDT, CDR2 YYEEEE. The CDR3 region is CASSLGTANYGYTF. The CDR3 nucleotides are TGTGCCAGCAGCTTGGGGACAGCTAACTATGGCTACACCTTC.

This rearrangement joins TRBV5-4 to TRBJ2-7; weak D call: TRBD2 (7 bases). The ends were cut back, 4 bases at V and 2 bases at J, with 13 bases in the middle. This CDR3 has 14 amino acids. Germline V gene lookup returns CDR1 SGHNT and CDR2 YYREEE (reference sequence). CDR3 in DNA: TGTGCCAGCAGCCCAGCGGGACAAACCTACGAGCAGTACTTC. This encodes CASSPAGQTYEQYF.